This T cell receptor (beta chain) was obtained from a study of blood T cell repertoires in COVID-19. Study-level information: The United States, Italy and Spain provided the acute and convalescent COVID-19 samples.

Trimming shortened V by 5 bases and J by 3 bases, and 16 bases separated the two germline ends. CDR1 SGHVS and CDR2 FQNEAQ come from the germline V gene. The CDR3 is 15 amino acids. TCRdb's table, derived via immunoSEQ multiplex PCR, lists solely in-frame clones and lacks some. The top ten hold roughly 45% of the sample, which has roughly 150,000 clones, over 75% seen once. The rearrangement joins TRBV7-8 to TRBJ1-2; D not certain. The clonotype comes from a human donor in a cohort sampled during active COVID-19. Source material: peripheral blood. In DNA, the CDR3 is TGTGCCAGCAGCGATGGGAGGGAATCATACTATGGCTACACCTTC. Translation: CASSDGRESYYGYTF.